These 5 T cell receptor beta chains were sequenced from one sample in a study of T-cell reconstitution after alpha-beta-depleted transplantation in children. The TCRbeta library incorporated unique molecular identifiers. MiXCR, applied by TCRdb to the PCR reads, yields one record per CDR3 protein. The profile shows 45,000 to 55,000 distinct CDR3 sequences, approximately 6.1% of them singletons. This material consisted of PBMCs, mostly from graft donor cells, taken 60 days after TCRalphabeta/CD19-depleted stem cell transplant. All receptors derive from a female patient aged 2-9 years who had a stem cell transplant for aplastic anemia, so the T cells may come from the graft donor.

This clonotype was recorded many times. This chain uses TRBV3-1 with TRBJ1-4, with D unresolved. Germline lookup yields CDR1 LGHDT and CDR2 YNNKEL (reference sequence). V lost 1 base to trimming and J lost 9 bases, with 9 bases between them. The CDR3 consists of 13 residues. This CDR3 reads CASSQGIGQKLFF. CDR3 nucleotides: TGTGCCAGCAGCCAAGGGATAGGGCAAAAACTGTTTTTT.

The table lists this clonotype with many counts. The chain is built from TRBV20-1 and TRBJ2-2; D is possibly TRBD1 (6 bases). V dropped 5 bases and J dropped 7 bases, with 20 bases sitting between them. Germline CDR1 is DFQATT and CDR2 is SNEGSKA (reference sequence). The length of the CDR3 is 15 residues. The CDR3 DNA follows: TGCAGTGCTCCTACCCAGGGGAGAAGAGGCGGGGAGCTGTTTTTT. Its translation is CSAPTQGRRGGELFF.

This clonotype was recorded many times. This rearrangement joins TRBV20-1 to TRBJ2-5; 9 positions agree with TRBD2. The junction had 5 bases not matched to a gene; V was cut back by 3 bases and J by 3 bases. This CDR3 spans 14 amino acids. Germline assignment: CDR1 DFQATT and CDR2 SNEGSKA (reference sequence). In DNA, the CDR3 is TGCAGTGCTAGGCAGGGACTAGCTAAAGAGACCCAGTACTTC. Translated: CSARQGLAKETQYF.

In this sample, this clonotype turned up many times. V usage is TRBV7-6 and J usage is TRBJ2-1; tentatively, D is TRBD2 (5 bases). Between the trimmed V and J ends, which lost 5 bases and 3 bases, there was a span of 8 bases. Germline V lookup: CDR1 SGHVS, CDR2 FNYEAQ. CDR3 length: 13 amino acids. CDR3 nucleotide sequence: TGTGCCAGCAGCCCCGGGATCTACAATGAGCAGTTCTTC. Translating it yields CASSPGIYNEQFF.

The sample holds a few counts of this clonotype. This rearrangement joins TRBV18 to TRBJ1-2, with 10 positions matching TRBD1. Germline assignment: CDR1 KGHSH and CDR2 LQKENI. V shed 5 bases, J shed 2 bases, and the junction held 8 bases outside the gene matches. The CDR3 loop spans 16 amino acids. CDR3 amino acids: CASSSPTGGLNYGYTF. The CDR3 DNA follows: TGTGCCAGCTCATCTCCGACAGGGGGCTTAAACTATGGCTACACCTTC.